This T cell receptor beta chain was identified during a study of cytomegalovirus exposure and HLA in healthy donors. As for this clone: The antigen remains undetermined.

Amplification used 60 Vbeta primers and 13 Jbeta primers. Data came from immunoSEQ multiplex PCR; TCRdb stores just in-frame clones and leaves some out. The data contain 150,000 to 200,000 clones, about 80% of them singletons. Between the trimmed V and J ends, which lost 6 bases and 4 bases, there was a span of 7 bases. Germline CDR1 reads DFQATT; CDR2 reads SNEGSKA (reference sequence). The CDR3 is 11 residues long. Study-level findings and limits: The investigators catalogued 150 to 200 TCR beta chains as cytomegalovirus-associated. CMV serostatus was the only immune exposure information that was available. In a later analysis, at a false discovery rate of 0.05, some 15,000 TCR beta sequences were associated with HLA alleles. In a later analysis, a genetic analysis reported fewer productive-TCR N-insertions in an Asian-associated ancestry cluster than the cohort average.

The sequenced sample was PBMCs. The chain is built from TRBV20-1 and TRBJ2-1; perhaps TRBD2 as D (5 bases). This receptor was identified in a man aged 30 to 39 in good health and CMV-seropositive. The CDR3 DNA sequence: TGCAGTGCCCGGGAATACAATGAGCAGTTCTTC. The encoded protein is CSAREYNEQFF.